This passage covers 14 T cell receptor beta chains from one sample sequenced in a study of blood T cell repertoires in COVID-19. Assay: immunoSEQ multiplex PCR; the TCRdb copy retains only in-frame clones and omits some. Seen here are 300,000 to 400,000 clones, roughly nine tenths observed once, and the top ten hold 0.95% to 1.1%. The material sequenced was PBMCs or T cells enriched from blood (not recorded which). The receptors shown here come from a man in his late teens or twenties who had recovered from COVID-19.

The rearrangement links TRBV10-2 to TRBJ2-1; 8 nucleotides line up with TRBD2. Germline CDR1 is WSHSY and CDR2 is SAAADI. This CDR3 has 13 amino acids. The V gene end was trimmed by 8 bases and the J gene end by 4 bases; junction bases not matched to a gene: 4. CDR3 in DNA: TGCGCCAGCTCGGGAGGGGCTTACAATGAGCAGTTCTTC. This codes for CASSGGAYNEQFF.

The chain links TRBV12-3 or TRBV12-4 to TRBJ1-1; maybe TRBD1 (6 bases). V was cut by 6 bases and J by 1 base, with 9 bases left in between. The CDR3 is 13 residues long. DNA for the CDR3: TGTGCCAGCAGCAAGACAGGGAACACTGAAGCTTTCTTT. This translates into CASSKTGNTEAFF.

The rearrangement links TRBV29-1 to TRBJ1-1; TRBD1 agrees at 7 bases. CDR3 length: 11 residues. The junction had 5 bases not matched to a gene; V was cut back by 4 bases and J by 9 bases. Germline loops: CDR1 SQVTM, CDR2 ANQGSEA. The CDR3 DNA reads as TGCAGCGTTGGGGGACAGCTAAAAGCTTTCTTT. Its protein is CSVGGQLKAFF.

V and J are TRBV28 and TRBJ1-2; D unclear. V was clipped by 2 bases and J by 3 bases, with 7 bases between them. Per germline, CDR1 MDHEN and CDR2 SYDVKM. This CDR3 contains 13 residues. The CDR3 DNA reads as TGTGCCAGCAGTTTAAGAGGCTACTATGGCTACACCTTC. This codes for CASSLRGYYGYTF.

V is TRBV10-3 and J is TRBJ2-6; D might be TRBD2 (6 bases). Trimming cost V 6 bases and J 4 bases, with 19 bases left between them. The CDR3 length is 17 residues. The germline V gene encodes CDR1 ENHRY and CDR2 SYGVKD. This CDR3 reads CAISRSGSGSGANVLTF. DNA of the CDR3: TGTGCCATCAGCCGAAGCGGGTCAGGCTCAGGGGCCAACGTCCTGACTTTC.

The rearrangement joins TRBV25-1 to TRBJ1-5, with a weak D call TRBD1 (5 bases). V lost 5 bases, J lost 0 bases, and 8 bases lay in between. This CDR3 contains 14 residues. CDR1 and CDR2 (germline): MGHDK, SYGVNS. This CDR3 is CASSSTVSNQPQHF. The CDR3, as DNA: TGTGCCAGCAGTTCGACAGTTAGCAATCAGCCCCAGCATTTT.

The chain combines TRBV6-5 with TRBJ2-7; 7 bases match TRBD2. Germline V CDR1 and CDR2: MNHEY, SVGAGI. The CDR3 is 16 amino acids. V was clipped by 3 bases and J by 4 bases; unmatched bases: 12. The CDR3 sequence: CASSYSGSSGNYEQYF. For the CDR3, the DNA is TGTGCCAGCAGTTATTCCGGGTCTAGCGGTAATTACGAGCAGTACTTC.

This CDR3 reads CASSPSDGGSYEQYF. CDR3 nucleotide sequence: TGTGCCAGCTCACCAAGCGACGGGGGCTCCTACGAGCAGTACTTC. The chain combines TRBV18 with TRBJ2-7; tentatively, D is TRBD2 (6 bases). CDR3 length: 15 amino acids. From germline, CDR1 is KGHSH and CDR2 LQKENI. V lost 2 bases and J 0 bases, leaving 11 bases between the germline ends.

This rearrangement joins TRBV5-1 to TRBJ2-5; 7 bases map to TRBD1. This CDR3 is built from 16 residues. Germline loops: CDR1 SGHRS, CDR2 YFSETQ. V lost 0 bases, J lost 5 bases, and 10 bases stayed unmatched. CDR3 sequence (DNA): TGCGCCAGCAGCTTGGGAAGGACAGGAAATCACGAGACCCAGTACTTC. This translates into CASSLGRTGNHETQYF.

The chain employs TRBV6-6 and TRBJ2-1, with D hard to call. CDR3 length: 12 residues. V was shortened by 5 bases and J by 9 bases, with 11 bases between the two germline ends. CDR1 MNHNY and CDR2 SVGAGI come from the germline V gene (reference sequence). The CDR3 here is CASSQLSTEQFF. The CDR3 DNA sequence: TGTGCCAGCAGTCAACTTAGTACTGAGCAGTTCTTC.

Only a few counts were recorded for this clone. V and J are TRBV11-2 and TRBJ1-5; TRBD1 might be the D (5 bases). This CDR3 has 18 amino acids. The V gene's germline CDR1 is SGHAT and CDR2 FQNNGV. The ends were cut back, 11 bases at V and 1 base at J, with 27 bases in the middle. CDR3 in DNA: TGTGCCGCTGTCCCGCAGGGTCGGTCGCAAGGGAGCAATCAGCCCCAGCATTTT. Its translation: CAAVPQGRSQGSNQPQHF.

DNA for the CDR3: TGCGCCAGCAGCCAATCAGCGGGAGTGTTTCGGAATGAGCAGTTCTTC. Amino acid sequence: CASSQSAGVFRNEQFF. The genes are TRBV4-1 and TRBJ2-1; 8 bases fit TRBD2. The CDR3 runs to 16 residues. With 2 bases clipped from V and 7 bases from J, the junction kept 10 bases outside the gene matches. Per the germline V gene, CDR1 is MGHRA and CDR2 is YSYEKL.

This rearrangement joins TRBV2 to TRBJ2-2, with TRBD1 identical over 9 bases. After removal of 6 bases from V and 2 bases from J, the junction contained 1 base not matched to a gene. Germline CDR1 SNHLY, CDR2 FYNNEI. This CDR3 is built from 14 residues. The chain's CDR3 is CASRGQGNTGELFF. Here the CDR3 DNA reads TGTGCCAGCAGGGGACAGGGCAACACCGGGGAGCTGTTTTTT.

V and J are TRBV3-1 (or the pseudogene TRBV3-2) and TRBJ1-2; 8 nucleotides match TRBD1. V was clipped by 6 bases and J by 5 bases; unmatched bases: 14. CDR1 LGHDT and CDR2 YNNKEL come from the germline V gene (reference sequence). This CDR3 region has 16 residues. Written as DNA, the CDR3 is TGTGCCAGCAGGATCGGGACAGGCTCGGGTTCATATGGCTACACCTTC. Translated, it gives CASRIGTGSGSYGYTF.